This T cell receptor (beta chain) was identified in a study of blood T cell repertoires in COVID-19. Study-level information: The samples span acute and convalescent COVID-19 from the United States, Italy and Spain. From T cells, B-cell-depleted T cells, or PBMCs came the material, which was cDNA or gDNA.

The CDR3 is 15 amino acids. Germline V gene lookup returns CDR1 SGHTA and CDR2 FQGNSA. Germline trimming cut 1 base from V and 6 bases from J; bases unmatched to any gene: 6. Per the original methods: Counts of nucleated cells, estimated from reference gene primer amplification, were obtained. The table came from immunoSEQ multiplex PCR; TCRdb's copy has only in-frame clones and leaves some out. V and J calls and clone size are as listed in that table; D and trimming were resolved from the DNA. The repertoire holds roughly 250,000 clones, 82% seen once, with about 4.8% in the top ten. The V and J genes are TRBV7-2 and TRBJ1-5; 7 nucleotides agree with TRBD1. The sample was peripheral blood. The origin of this receptor is a woman in her sixties or seventies with acute or convalescent COVID-19. CDR3: CASSLEDRSGQPQHF. CDR3 nucleotides: TGTGCCAGCAGCTTAGAGGACAGGTCTGGTCAGCCCCAGCATTTT.